A selection of T cell receptor beta chains follows, all from one sample in a study of memory CD4+ T cells and cytomegalovirus serostatus. TCRdb's table, derived via immunoSEQ multiplex PCR, lists solely in-frame clones and lacks some. The table includes tens of thousands of clones, approximately 71% detected once. The sequenced sample was memory CD4+ T cells from blood. These receptors all come from an adult in good health and CMV-seronegative. The CDR3 runs from the conserved cysteine through the conserved F or W. Fields, in order: V gene, J gene, D gene, clone size, CDR3 protein, CDR3 DNA. A D gene is named only where the DNA matches it firmly. Clone size is not always given. Where it is, it says once, few, many or a class for expanded clones.

V gene: TRBV2; J gene: TRBJ1-5; D gene: -; clone size: -; CDR3 protein: CASSQQGGNQPQHF; CDR3 DNA: TGTGCCAGCAGCCAACAGGGAGGGAATCAGCCCCAGCATTTT
V gene: TRBV18; J gene: TRBJ2-5; D gene: -; clone size: -; CDR3 protein: CASSPRGNQETQYF; CDR3 DNA: TGTGCCAGCTCACCACGGGGAAACCAAGAGACCCAGTACTTC
V gene: TRBV7-9; J gene: TRBJ2-1; D gene: -; clone size: -; CDR3 protein: CASSSILSGTYNEQFF; CDR3 DNA: TGTGCCAGCAGCTCCATTCTTAGCGGTACTTACAATGAGCAGTTCTTC
V gene: TRBV5-1; J gene: TRBJ2-5; D gene: TRBD1; clone size: -; CDR3 protein: CASSGTDRETQYF; CDR3 DNA: TGCGCCAGCAGCGGGACAGACCGAGAGACCCAGTACTTC
V gene: TRBV7-2; J gene: TRBJ1-5; D gene: -; clone size: -; CDR3 protein: CASSLASLGNQPQHF; CDR3 DNA: TGTGCCAGCAGCTTAGCCTCCCTAGGTAATCAGCCCCAGCATTTT
V gene: TRBV5-5; J gene: TRBJ2-5; D gene: -; clone size: -; CDR3 protein: CASSFGETQYF; CDR3 DNA: TGTGCCAGCAGCTTCGGGGAGACCCAGTACTTC
V gene: TRBV4-2; J gene: TRBJ2-2; D gene: -; clone size: -; CDR3 protein: CASSQEFQGAGRGTGELFF; CDR3 DNA: TGTGCCAGCAGCCAAGAGTTTCAAGGCGCGGGACGGGGCACCGGGGAGCTGTTTTTT
V gene: TRBV9; J gene: TRBJ1-4; D gene: -; clone size: once; CDR3 protein: CASSVGFAGGEKLFF; CDR3 DNA: TGTGCCAGCAGCGTAGGATTCGCCGGAGGCGAAAAACTGTTTTTT
V gene: TRBV5-1; J gene: TRBJ2-1; D gene: TRBD2; clone size: -; CDR3 protein: CASSPWGAAHSGGYNEQFF; CDR3 DNA: TGCGCCAGCAGCCCCTGGGGTGCGGCACACTCCGGGGGGTACAATGAGCAGTTCTTC
V gene: TRBV28; J gene: TRBJ2-7; D gene: -; clone size: -; CDR3 protein: CASSPLVSGYSYEQYF; CDR3 DNA: TGTGCCAGCAGTCCCCTAGTTAGCGGATACTCCTACGAGCAGTACTTC
V gene: TRBV10-2; J gene: TRBJ2-1; D gene: -; clone size: -; CDR3 protein: CASRSVNEQFF; CDR3 DNA: TGCGCCAGCAGGTCCGTCAATGAGCAGTTCTTC
V gene: TRBV7-2; J gene: TRBJ2-1; D gene: -; clone size: once; CDR3 protein: CASSLSLEQFF; CDR3 DNA: TGTGCCAGCAGCCTCAGCCTTGAGCAGTTCTTC
V gene: TRBV27; J gene: TRBJ1-4; D gene: TRBD1; clone size: -; CDR3 protein: CASSLNLPATGAGEKLFF; CDR3 DNA: TGTGCCAGCAGTCTCAATCTACCGGCGACAGGGGCTGGTGAAAAACTGTTTTTT
V gene: TRBV7-9; J gene: TRBJ1-5; D gene: -; clone size: -; CDR3 protein: CASSPEWGQPQHF; CDR3 DNA: TGTGCCAGCAGTCCTGAGTGGGGTCAGCCCCAGCATTTT
V gene: TRBV6-1; J gene: TRBJ2-7; D gene: TRBD2; clone size: -; CDR3 protein: CASSEKRGVLSKQYF; CDR3 DNA: TGTGCCAGCAGTGAAAAGCGGGGCGTTCTCTCGAAGCAGTACTTC
V gene: TRBV29-1; J gene: TRBJ1-5; D gene: -; clone size: few; CDR3 protein: CSVAANSNQPQHF; CDR3 DNA: TGCAGCGTTGCGGCTAATAGCAATCAGCCCCAGCATTTT
V gene: TRBV7-6; J gene: TRBJ2-1; D gene: TRBD2; clone size: -; CDR3 protein: CASSREGGPSSEQFF; CDR3 DNA: TGTGCCAGCAGCCGGGAGGGGGGGCCCTCGTCCGAGCAGTTCTTC
V gene: TRBV19; J gene: TRBJ2-3; D gene: TRBD2; clone size: once; CDR3 protein: CASTGTSGGATSTDTQYF; CDR3 DNA: TGTGCCAGTACCGGGACTAGCGGGGGGGCTACGAGCACAGATACGCAGTATTTT
V gene: TRBV5-1; J gene: TRBJ2-7; D gene: TRBD1; clone size: -; CDR3 protein: CASSTGQGRYEQYF; CDR3 DNA: TGCGCCAGCAGCACCGGACAGGGACGGTACGAGCAGTACTTC
V gene: TRBV25-1; J gene: TRBJ1-4; D gene: -; clone size: -; CDR3 protein: CASGIGWEKLFF; CDR3 DNA: TGTGCCAGCGGTATAGGGTGGGAAAAACTGTTTTTT